What follows describes a single TCR beta chain. This clonotype has ten or more counts. Its specific antigen is unknown. No much larger clone exists at a distance of one base, and base qualities are not known. Including cysteine and phenylalanine, the CDR3 has 17 amino acids. Only CDR3 DNA is held: 51 bases, read in frame from base 1. V is trimmed back by 0 bases and J by 4 bases, and the junction contains 6 bases that no gene match accounts for. Looking up the germline V gene yields CDR1 MDHEN and CDR2 SYDVKM. This sample was included in a study of T cells in Graves' hyperthyroidism and ophthalmopathy (dated by TCRdb to about 2019). Context from the whole study: Peripheral blood samples were taken at initial diagnosis, before any treatment was given. TCR V-J signatures able to tell the groups apart were searched for in a discovery cohort of more than 90 patients, of whom roughly 42 had Graves' ophthalmopathy and around 56 had stable Graves' hyperthyroidism. Whether ophthalmopathy could be predicted prospectively was tested in an independent validation cohort made up of roughly 19 hyperthyroidism patients plus 17 patients who later progressed to ophthalmopathy. The 100 discovery patients were randomly split 7:3 into training and test sets. In addition, the study compared T-cell repertoires in thyroid tissue and in blood from roughly 6 Graves' hyperthyroidism patients. After sampling, hyperthyroidism patients received methimazole starting at 30 mg daily, and ophthalmopathy patients received high-dose intravenous methylprednisolone. The paper describes TCR Vbeta CDR3 sequencing of 130 to 150 peripheral blood samples, made up of 43 ophthalmopathy patients, roughly 72 hyperthyroidism patients and 17 progressor patients. The paper's findings and limits, for the study overall: Most expanded thyroid clonotypes (frequency above 0.001) were also detected in blood, a finding suggesting that blood repertoires may reflect thyroid immune responses. No statistical method was used to set the sample size in advance, and investigators knew the group allocation. A model built on a 13 V-J signature distinguished ophthalmopathy from stable hyperthyroidism, reaching roughly 88% sensitivity and under 84% specificity in cross-validation and 80%/75% in testing. In validation, progression to ophthalmopathy was predicted by the model with approximately 67% sensitivity and 72% to 85% specificity, a median of approximately 7.1 months before onset.

Amplification of TCR beta CDR3 regions was carried out from RNA transcripts. The TCR CDR3 was subjected to a first round of RT-PCR using the HTBI primer set and the Qiagen OneStep RT-PCR kit. Libraries were constructed in a second round of multiplex PCR, after which size selection and purification were performed. Paired-end sequencing of the libraries was performed with 100 bp reads on an Illumina HiSeq2000. In the source study's methods: SOAPnuke was used to process the raw data, removing reads that contained adapters or uncalled bases, had a mean Phred below 15, or lacked an exact match to the constant primer or identifier. High-quality paired reads were merged with COPE v1.2.5, and unique nucleotide sequences were defined as clonotypes. Clonotypes were aligned to IMGT TRBV, TRBD and TRBJ reference segments using MiTCR v1.1. The analysis included only V-J combinations with a frequency above 0.0001, which together covered 99.2% of the repertoires. The TCS score was defined as the ratio of F50 (clonal expansion) to E x V (chaos), calculated using BLOSUM62-based TCRdist between CDR3 peptides within each V-J. Welch's t-statistics and random forest reduced roughly 530 V-J features to around 14, which were used in a naive Bayes classifier (R e1071). Clones were called with MiXCR by TCRdb after fastp trimmed the public reads at Q25, and only in-frame beta chains were retained. Each record represents a unique CDR3 protein, reported with the most common genes and DNA among its rows. The V and J calls were determined by TCRdb, not by the authors. The sample records nearly 600,000 distinct CDR3 sequences, around 14% of which are singletons. Around 7% of the sample is in the top ten clones.

In the ophthalmopathy patients, disease was moderately to severely active, with a Clinical Activity Score of 3 or more, a NOSPECS grade of 4 or more, and a duration of less than 3 months. The study excluded patients with uncontrolled infections, other autoimmune diseases, pregnancy or lactation. Diagnoses relied on clinical symptoms, serum thyroxine and TRAb, thyroid ultrasound and orbital computed tomography. PBMCs were isolated from about 9.2 ml of fresh peripheral blood by Ficoll-Paque density gradient centrifugation. Total RNA was extracted using Trizol reagent, and RNA quality was assessed on an Agilent 2100 Bioanalyzer.

This receptor was identified in a woman aged 18-30 years with Graves' ophthalmopathy. This receptor chain uses TRBV28 and TRBJ2-1; 10 bases in the junction line up with TRBD2. Sequenced: blood. The sequenced DNA is TGTGCCAGCAGTTTATGGGGAGGGACTAGCGTTTACAATGAGCAGTTCTTC. Protein translation: CASSLWGGTSVYNEQFF.